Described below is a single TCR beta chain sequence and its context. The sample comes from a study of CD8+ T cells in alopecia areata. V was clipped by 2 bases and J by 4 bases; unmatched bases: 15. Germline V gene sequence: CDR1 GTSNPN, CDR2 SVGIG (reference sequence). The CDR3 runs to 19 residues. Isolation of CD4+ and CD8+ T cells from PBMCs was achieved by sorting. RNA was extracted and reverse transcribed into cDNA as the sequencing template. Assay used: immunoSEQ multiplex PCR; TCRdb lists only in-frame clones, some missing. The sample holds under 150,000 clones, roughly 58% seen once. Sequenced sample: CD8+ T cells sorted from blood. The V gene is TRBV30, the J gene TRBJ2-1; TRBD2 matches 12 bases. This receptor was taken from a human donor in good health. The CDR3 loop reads CAWSSPIGLAGGRYNEQFF. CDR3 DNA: TGTGCCTGGAGTTCCCCTATCGGGCTAGCGGGAGGGAGGTACAATGAGCAGTTCTTC. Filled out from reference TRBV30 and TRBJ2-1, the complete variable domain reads SQTIHQWPATLVQPVGSPLSLECTVEGTSNPNLYWYRQAAGRGLQLLFYSVGIGQISSEVPQNLSASRPQDRQFILSSKKLLLSDSGFYLCAWSSPIGLAGGRYNEQFFGPGTRLTVL.